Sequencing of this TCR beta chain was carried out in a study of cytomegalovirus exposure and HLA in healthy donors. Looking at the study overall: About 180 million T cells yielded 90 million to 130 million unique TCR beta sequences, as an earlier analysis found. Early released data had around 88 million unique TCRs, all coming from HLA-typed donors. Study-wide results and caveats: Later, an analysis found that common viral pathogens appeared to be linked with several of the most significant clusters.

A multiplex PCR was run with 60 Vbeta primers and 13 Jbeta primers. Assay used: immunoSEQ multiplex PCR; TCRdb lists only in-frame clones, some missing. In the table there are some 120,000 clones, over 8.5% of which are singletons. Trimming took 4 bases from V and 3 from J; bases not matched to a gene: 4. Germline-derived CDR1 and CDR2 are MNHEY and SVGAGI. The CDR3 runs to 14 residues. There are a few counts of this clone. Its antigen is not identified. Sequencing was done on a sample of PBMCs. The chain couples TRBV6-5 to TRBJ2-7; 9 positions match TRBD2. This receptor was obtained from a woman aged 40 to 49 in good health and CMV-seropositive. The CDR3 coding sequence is TGTGCCAGCAGTTCCGGGACTAGCCTCTACGAGCAGTACTTC. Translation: CASSSGTSLYEQYF.